These T cell receptor beta chains were read from a single sample in a study of early T cells in non-severe SARS-CoV-2 infection. TCRdb redid the calling of the 5' RACE reads with MiXCR, one entry per CDR3 protein. The sample holds tens of thousands of distinct CDR3 sequences, about 6.3% seen once. The sequenced material came from whole blood. The receptor set was obtained from an adult who was a healthcare worker with PCR-confirmed SARS-CoV-2 infection or an uninfected control (not recorded which). Both conserved end residues are part of each CDR3. Fields, in order: clone size, J gene, V gene, D gene, CDR3 DNA, CDR3 protein. The D gene is left open where the match is weak. Clone size is shown for a subset of rows, as once, few, many or a class of expanded clone.

NA TRBJ1-2 TRBV19 NA TGTGCCAGTAGTATTGATAACTATGGCTACACCTTC CASSIDNYGYTF
many TRBJ2-7 TRBV10-3 TRBD2 TGTGCCATCGGGGGACTAGCCGTAACTACCTACGAGCAGTACTTC CAIGGLAVTTYEQYF
NA TRBJ2-2 TRBV7-8 NA TGTGCCAGCAGCTTAGTTCTTAGGACCGGGGAGCTGTTTTTT CASSLVLRTGELFF
many TRBJ2-1 TRBV5-1 TRBD1 TGCGCCAGCCGGGACAGGGGGAATGAGCAGTTCTTC CASRDRGNEQFF
many TRBJ2-6 TRBV6-1 NA TGTGCCAGTGTGATTCCTGGGGCCAACGTCCTGACTTTC CASVIPGANVLTF
few TRBJ1-2 TRBV20-1 TRBD1 TGCAGTGCTAGAGGGGGACAGGGGAATAACTATGGCTACACCTTC CSARGGQGNNYGYTF
NA TRBJ2-3 TRBV6-6 NA TGTGCCAGCAGTTACTCGAATGTCGGCGGGAGCACAGATACGCAGTATTTT CASSYSNVGGSTDTQYF
NA TRBJ2-7 TRBV18 TRBD2 TGTGTCAGCTCGTCCGGGACTAGCGCATACGAGCAGTACTTC CVSSSGTSAYEQYF
NA TRBJ2-1 TRBV28 NA TGTGCCAGCAGTTTAAACGGTCAAGGCCTCGGCCGTGAGCAGTTCTTC CASSLNGQGLGREQFF
many TRBJ2-1 TRBV4-2 TRBD2 TGTGCCAGCAGCCAAGGGGCCCTCGGGACTAGAAGGGGCGAGCAGTTCTTC CASSQGALGTRRGEQFF
NA TRBJ2-1 TRBV6-4 TRBD2 TGTGCCAGCAGCCGACTAGCGGGAGCGGGCTACAATGAGCAGTTCTTC CASSRLAGAGYNEQFF
NA TRBJ1-6 TRBV28 NA TGTGCCAGCCAAGGGAGGGGTTTAGGATCACCCCTCCACTTT CASQGRGLGSPLHF
few TRBJ2-2 TRBV28 TRBD2 TGTGCCAGCAGGGTAGCGGGAAGGTCGGGGGAGCTGTTTTTT CASRVAGRSGELFF
many TRBJ2-6 TRBV30 TRBD2 TGTGCCTGGAGGGGACTAGCGGGACTGTTCTTCAGGGCCAACGTCCTGACTTTC CAWRGLAGLFFRANVLTF
many TRBJ1-1 TRBV20-1 NA TGCAGTGCTACCCGACCCGGGGTGTACACTGAAGCTTTCTTT CSATRPGVYTEAFF
NA TRBJ2-7 TRBV12-3/TRBV12-4 NA TGTGCCAGCAGTCGCTCCACCGGGGCCGAGCAGTACTTC CASSRSTGAEQYF
many TRBJ2-5 TRBV4-3 NA TGCGCCAGCAGCCAAGCGACGGGAGTAGGGGAGACCCAGTACTTC CASSQATGVGETQYF
many TRBJ2-3 TRBV28 TRBD2 TGTGCCAGCAAGAGGACTAGCGGGAGCAGGGGCACAGATACGCAGTATTTT CASKRTSGSRGTDTQYF
many TRBJ2-1 TRBV6-1 NA TGTGCCAGCAGTATACGGGACGGAAACAATGAGCAGTTCTTC CASSIRDGNNEQFF
few TRBJ2-4 TRBV11-3 NA TGTGCCAGCAGCTCACGAGAGGAGCAGGGGAGGAAAAACATTCAGTACTTC CASSSREEQGRKNIQYF
many TRBJ2-7 TRBV20-1 TRBD1 TGCAGTGCTAGAAGGCCGAGGGGGCAGCTGTCTCGTTCCTTTTACGAGCAGTACTTC CSARRPRGQLSRSFYEQYF
NA TRBJ2-2 TRBV14 NA TGTGCCAGCAGCCCTTGGACGGAAGCGAACACCGGGGAGCTGTTTTTT CASSPWTEANTGELFF
many TRBJ2-7 TRBV20-1 NA TGCAGTGCCCCCTTAAGCCTCGGAAGTAACGAGCAGTACTTC CSAPLSLGSNEQYF
few TRBJ2-2 TRBV12-3/TRBV12-4 NA TGTGCCAGCAGTGTAACAGGGCGGCGCACCGGGGAGCTGTTTTTT CASSVTGRRTGELFF
many TRBJ2-1 TRBV25-1 NA TGTGCCAGCAGTTCCCCCCTGACAGACGACAATGAGCAGTTCTTC CASSSPLTDDNEQFF
NA TRBJ2-7 TRBV9 NA TGTGCCAGCAGCCCACCCTCTTCCTACGAGCAGTACTTC CASSPPSSYEQYF
NA TRBJ2-1 TRBV29-1 NA TGCAGCGTTGCGAGGGCGAGCTCCTACAATGAGCAGTTCTTC CSVARASSYNEQFF
NA TRBJ2-7 TRBV6-5 NA TGTGCCAGCAAGGAGGGGGCAGCGTACGAGCAGTACTTC CASKEGAAYEQYF
many TRBJ2-5 TRBV11-2 NA TGTGCCAGCAGCCATACACTGTACCAAGAGACCCAGTACTTC CASSHTLYQETQYF
NA TRBJ2-2 TRBV7-2 TRBD2 TGTGCCAGCAATACCTTTAGCGGGAGTTACGTCGGGGAGCTGTTTTTT CASNTFSGSYVGELFF
NA TRBJ2-5 TRBV18 TRBD2 TGTGCCAGCTCACCGAGGACTAGCGGGCGTCTCACCCAAGAGACCCAGTACTTC CASSPRTSGRLTQETQYF
many TRBJ1-1 TRBV18 NA TGTGCCAGCTCACGACAGGCGAACACTGAAGCTTTCTTT CASSRQANTEAFF
NA TRBJ2-7 TRBV28 NA TGTGCCAGCAGCCAACTCTGGGGCGAGCAGTACTTC CASSQLWGEQYF
many TRBJ1-1 TRBV19 NA TGTGCCAGTAGTATGCCCAGTGGGAGGAGAGGAATGACTGAAGCTTTCTTT CASSMPSGRRGMTEAFF
many TRBJ2-1 TRBV5-3 TRBD1 TGTGCCAGAAGCTTCCATTGGGACAGTGAGCCTAGGTTCCCCTTTAATGAGCAGTTCTTC CARSFHWDSEPRFPFNEQFF
many TRBJ1-2 TRBV5-1 NA TGCGCCAGCAGCTTAAATCAGGATGGCTACACCTTC CASSLNQDGYTF
NA TRBJ1-4 TRBV7-9 NA TGTGCCAGCAGCCCTCAAGCTGGGGATGAAAAACTGTTTTTT CASSPQAGDEKLFF
many TRBJ1-5 TRBV20-1 TRBD1 TGCAGTGCTAGTGGGACAGGGGTCCATCAGCCCCAGCATTTT CSASGTGVHQPQHF
few TRBJ1-2 TRBV10-3 NA TGTGCCATCAGTGAGGGGGAGGGCTACACCTTC CAISEGEGYTF
many TRBJ2-3 TRBV5-1 TRBD2 TGCGCCAGCAGCTTTAGCGGGACGACAGATACGCAGTATTTT CASSFSGTTDTQYF
few TRBJ2-6 TRBV11-2 NA TGTGCCAGCAGCTCATATTCTGGGGCCAACGTCCTGACTTTC CASSSYSGANVLTF